This TCR beta chain derives from a study of T-cell reconstitution after alpha-beta-depleted transplantation in children. Library preparation (for TCRbeta) was performed with unique molecular identifiers. Each CDR3 protein gets one entry after TCRdb re-called the PCR reads with MiXCR. This sample has about 610,000 distinct CDR3 sequences; 10% to 13% occur once, and the top ten carry 4% to 5%. Trimming took off 2 bases at V and 6 bases at J, with 14 bases between the two ends. Germline V gene lookup returns CDR1 DFQATT and CDR2 SNEGSKA (reference sequence). This CDR3 is 14 amino acids long. The specimen comprised PBMCs from the stem cell graft donor, sampled from the stem cell graft. The chain couples TRBV20-1 to TRBJ2-1; D might be TRBD2 (5 bases). The TCR sequence derives from a human donor who donated a stem cell graft to a child with acute myeloid leukemia. Here the CDR3 reads CSARFSGRRNEQFF. CDR3 in DNA: TGCAGTGCTAGATTCAGTGGGAGACGCAATGAGCAGTTCTTC.